This T cell receptor (beta chain) was retrieved from a study of metastatic and nonmetastatic thyroid tumors. Across the study: Thyroid patients, malignant and benign, had repertoires compared across blood and tumor or nodule tissue.

Study-level findings and limits: Relative to benign nodules, malignant thyroid tumors were reportedly characterized by significantly elevated TCR beta diversity in blood and tumor.

There are 15 residues in the CDR3. The V and J ends lost 10 bases and 4 bases respectively, with 17 bases between them. Nobody among the patients had been given any treatment before thyroid surgery. In the original workflow: It was from CDR3 differences across clinicopathological groups that a distant-metastasis classifier for papillary thyroid cancer was built. TCRdb re-called clones from the PCR reads using MiXCR. These V and J calls are TCRdb output, not the study's own analysis. This table has about 22,000 clones, 23% appearing once. Note on this clone: What it recognizes is unknown.

The material sequenced was blood. The TCR originated in a male donor with papillary thyroid cancer or a benign thyroid nodule (not recorded which). Some clones in this sample may be carry-over from other donors' samples. V usage is TRBV12-3 or TRBV12-4 and J usage is TRBJ2-6; TRBD2 might be the D (6 bases). The CDR3 spells CATSAGGAGANVLTF. The CDR3, as DNA: TGTGCCACTTCGGCCGGGGGAGCAGGGGCCAACGTCCTGACTTTC.